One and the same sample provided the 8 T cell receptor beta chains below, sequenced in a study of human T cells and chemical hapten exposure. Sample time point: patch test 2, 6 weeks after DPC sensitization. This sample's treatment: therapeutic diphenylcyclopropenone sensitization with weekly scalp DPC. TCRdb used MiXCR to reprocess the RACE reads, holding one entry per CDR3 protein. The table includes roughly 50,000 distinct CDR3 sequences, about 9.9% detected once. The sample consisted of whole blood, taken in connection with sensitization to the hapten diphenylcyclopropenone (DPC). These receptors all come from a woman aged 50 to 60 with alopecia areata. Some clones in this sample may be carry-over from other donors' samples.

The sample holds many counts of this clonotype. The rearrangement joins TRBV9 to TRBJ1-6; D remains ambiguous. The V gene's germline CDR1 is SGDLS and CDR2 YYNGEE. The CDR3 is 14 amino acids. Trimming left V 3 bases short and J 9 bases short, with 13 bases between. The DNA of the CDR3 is TGTGCCAGCAGCGCGGACTTGGGCCGTTCACCCCTCCACTTT. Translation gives CASSADLGRSPLHF.

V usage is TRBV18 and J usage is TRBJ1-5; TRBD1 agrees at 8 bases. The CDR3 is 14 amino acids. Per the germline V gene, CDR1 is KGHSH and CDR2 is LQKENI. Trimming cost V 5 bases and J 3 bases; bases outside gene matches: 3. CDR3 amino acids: CASSMGQDNQPQHF. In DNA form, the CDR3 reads TGTGCCAGCTCAATGGGACAGGACAATCAGCCCCAGCATTTT.

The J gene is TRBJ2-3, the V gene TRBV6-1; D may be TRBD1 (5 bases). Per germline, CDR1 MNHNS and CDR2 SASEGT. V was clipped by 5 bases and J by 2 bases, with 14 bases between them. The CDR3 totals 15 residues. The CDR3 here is CASSLGHTVTDTQYF. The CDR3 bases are TGTGCCAGCAGTCTTGGACACACTGTCACAGATACGCAGTATTTT.

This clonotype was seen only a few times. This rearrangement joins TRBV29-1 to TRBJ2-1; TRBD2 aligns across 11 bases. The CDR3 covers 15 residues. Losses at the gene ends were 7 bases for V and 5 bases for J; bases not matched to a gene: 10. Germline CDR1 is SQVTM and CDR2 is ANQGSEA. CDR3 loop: CSAMGLAGGNNEQFF. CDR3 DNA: TGCAGCGCAATGGGGCTAGCGGGGGGTAACAATGAGCAGTTCTTC.

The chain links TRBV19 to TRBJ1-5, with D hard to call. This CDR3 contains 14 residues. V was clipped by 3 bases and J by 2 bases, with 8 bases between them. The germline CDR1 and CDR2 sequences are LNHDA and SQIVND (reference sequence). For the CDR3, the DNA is TGTGCCAGTAGTATGTTCCGGGGCAATCAGCCCCAGCATTTT. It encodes CASSMFRGNQPQHF. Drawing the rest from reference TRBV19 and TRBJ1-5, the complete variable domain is DGGITQSPKYLFRKEGQNVTLSCEQNLNHDAMYWYRQDPGQGLRLIYYSQIVNDFQKGDIAEGYSVSREKKESFPLTVTSAQKNPTAFYLCASSMFRGNQPQHFGDGTRLSIL.

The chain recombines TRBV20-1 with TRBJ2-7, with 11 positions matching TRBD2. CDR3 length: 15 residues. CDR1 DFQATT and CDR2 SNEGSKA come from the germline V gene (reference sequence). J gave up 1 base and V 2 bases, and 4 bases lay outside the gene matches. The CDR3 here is CSARPLAGVSYEQYF. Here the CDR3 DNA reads TGCAGTGCTAGACCACTAGCGGGAGTTTCCTACGAGCAGTACTTC.

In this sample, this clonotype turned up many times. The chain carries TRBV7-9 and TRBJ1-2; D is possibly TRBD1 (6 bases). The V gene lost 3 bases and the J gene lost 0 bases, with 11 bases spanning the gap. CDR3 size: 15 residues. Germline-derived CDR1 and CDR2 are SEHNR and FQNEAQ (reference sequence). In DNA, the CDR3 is TGTGCCAGCAGCTTGATGGACAGTTCTAACTATGGCTACACCTTC. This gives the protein CASSLMDSSNYGYTF.

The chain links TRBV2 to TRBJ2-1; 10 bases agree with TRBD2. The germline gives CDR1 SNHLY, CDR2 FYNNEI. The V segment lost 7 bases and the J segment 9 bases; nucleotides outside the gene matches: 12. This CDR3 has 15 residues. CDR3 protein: CASTEVSGRAAEQFF. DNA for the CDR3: TGTGCCAGCACAGAGGTCAGCGGGAGGGCGGCTGAGCAGTTCTTC. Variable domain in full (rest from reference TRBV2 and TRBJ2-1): EPEVTQTPSHQVTQMGQEVILRCVPISNHLYFYWYRQILGQKVEFLVSFYNNEISEKSEIFDDQFSVERPDGSNFTLKIRSTKLEDSAMYFCASTEVSGRAAEQFFGPGTRLTVL.